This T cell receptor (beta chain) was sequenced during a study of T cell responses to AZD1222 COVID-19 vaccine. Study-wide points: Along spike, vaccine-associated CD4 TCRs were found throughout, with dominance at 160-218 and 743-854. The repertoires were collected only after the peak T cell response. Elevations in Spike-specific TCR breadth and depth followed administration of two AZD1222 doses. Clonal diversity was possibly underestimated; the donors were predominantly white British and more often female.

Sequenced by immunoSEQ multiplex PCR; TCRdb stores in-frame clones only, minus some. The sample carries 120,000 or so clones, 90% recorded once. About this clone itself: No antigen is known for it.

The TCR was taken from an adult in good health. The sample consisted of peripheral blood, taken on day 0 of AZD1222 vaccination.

Here the CDR3 DNA reads TGTGCCACCAGTGATGGGGCCCTGAGAGGCATACAGTTCTTC. Its translation is CATSDGALRGIQFF. The V and J genes are TRBV24-1 and TRBJ2-1; a weak D match, TRBD1 (5 bases). Per germline, CDR1 KGHDR and CDR2 SFDVKD. The CDR3 covers 14 residues. V lost 3 bases and J lost 13, with 18 bases in between.